This is a list of T cell receptor beta chains from one sample in a study of graft-versus-host responses after intestinal transplantation. This table comes from immunoSEQ multiplex PCR, and its TCRdb copy is limited to in-frame clones, with some not included. Of under 45,000 clones detected, around 94% appear once; the ten largest clones hold approximately 0.22%. Antigen specificity for these receptors is unknown. The material was unstimulated CD4+ T cells sorted from spleen or lymph node cells, obtained before transplant. These TCRs come from a human donor who was the organ donor for an intestinal transplant. Each CDR3 is given with its conserved first and last residue. The D gene is left open where the match is weak. Only some rows state a clone size, as once, few, many or a class for expanded clones.

d_gene | j_gene | abundance | v_gene | CDR3nt | CDR3aa
TRBD1 | TRBJ1-4 | once | TRBV2 | TGTGCCAGCAGAGCCCGGGACAGTGGAAAACTGTTTTTT | CASRARDSGKLFF
. | TRBJ2-7 | . | TRBV11-2 | TGTGCCAGCAGACAATCTACCGGATCCTACGAGCAGTACTTC | CASRQSTGSYEQYF
. | TRBJ1-3 | . | TRBV29-1 | TGCAGCGCCTCGAAGGGCTCCCGGGGCCTCTCTGGAAACACCATATATTTT | CSASKGSRGLSGNTIYF
TRBD2 | TRBJ2-1 | . | TRBV7-9 | TGTGCCAGCCTAGCGGGGGAACTCTACAATGAGCAGTTCTTC | CASLAGELYNEQFF
. | TRBJ2-1 | . | TRBV2 | TGTGCCAGCAGTGCATGGCGTAGCTCCTACAATGAGCAGTTCTTC | CASSAWRSSYNEQFF
TRBD1 | TRBJ1-1 | . | TRBV19 | TGTGCCAGTAGTAATACAGGGGGCACTGAAGCTTTCTTT | CASSNTGGTEAFF
TRBD1 | TRBJ1-5 | . | TRBV7-2 | TGTGCCAGCAGCTTCCTGACAGGGGGCAATCAGCCCCAGCATTTT | CASSFLTGGNQPQHF
. | TRBJ1-4 | . | TRBV11-1 | TGTGCCAGCAGCCAAGGACTAAATGAAAAACTGTTTTTT | CASSQGLNEKLFF
. | TRBJ1-6 | . | TRBV6-5 | TGTGCCAGCAGGTGGGGGGGTGATAATTCACCCCTCCACTTT | CASRWGGDNSPLHF
. | TRBJ1-2 | . | TRBV10-3 | TGTGCCATCAGTGAGGCGAGGGACACTAACTATGGCTACACCTTC | CAISEARDTNYGYTF
. | TRBJ2-7 | . | TRBV7-2 | TGTGCCAGCACCTCGATCGGCGGGGGCCCCTCCTACGAGCAGTACTTC | CASTSIGGGPSYEQYF
TRBD1 | TRBJ1-2 | . | TRBV6-1 | TGTGCCAGCGGAGGGGACAGTGCGTATGGCTACACCTTC | CASGGDSAYGYTF
. | TRBJ2-1 | . | TRBV7-2 | TGTGCCAGCAGCTTAGGGGGGGCCTCCTACAATGAGCAGTTCTTC | CASSLGGASYNEQFF
. | TRBJ1-4 | . | TRBV9 | TGTGCCAGCAGCGTAGGCTGGACGGACAATGAAAAACTGTTTTTT | CASSVGWTDNEKLFF
TRBD1 | TRBJ1-5 | . | TRBV19 | TGTGCCAGTAGTATATCCACAGGGGGCGGGCGTCAGCCCCAGCATTTT | CASSISTGGGRQPQHF
. | TRBJ2-1 | few | TRBV7-8 | TGTGCCAGCAGCCCGAGGGCAGGGGCTCAGTTCTTC | CASSPRAGAQFF
TRBD1 | TRBJ2-2 | . | TRBV5-4 | TGTGCCAGCAGCTTGGGACAGGGGAACACCGGGGAGCTGTTTTTT | CASSLGQGNTGELFF
TRBD2 | TRBJ2-7 | once | TRBV2 | TGTGCCAGCAGTGAACACGGGGGGTACGAGCAGTACTTC | CASSEHGGYEQYF
. | TRBJ2-7 | . | TRBV11-2 | TGTGCCAGCAGCGTGGATAGGGGCTCCTACGAGCAGTACTTC | CASSVDRGSYEQYF
. | TRBJ1-4 | . | TRBV6-5 | TGTGCCAGCAGATGGACGGGAAATGAAAAACTGTTTTTT | CASRWTGNEKLFF
TRBD1 | TRBJ1-2 | . | TRBV28 | TGTGCCAGCACTCCTATTACGATCTGGGACAGAAACTATGGCTACACCTTC | CASTPITIWDRNYGYTF
TRBD1 | TRBJ2-5 | . | TRBV19 | TGTGCCAGTGACCCGGGACAGGGTAGGGAGACCCAGTACTTC | CASDPGQGRETQYF
. | TRBJ1-4 | . | TRBV5-4 | TGTGCCAGCAGCCCTCAGGGTGCTGAAAAACTGTTTTTT | CASSPQGAEKLFF
. | TRBJ2-5 | . | TRBV2 | TGTGCCAGCAGTGACGCAGAGACCCAGTACTTC | CASSDAETQYF
TRBD1 | TRBJ1-6 | . | TRBV5-6 | TGTGCCAGCAGCTTGGACGCCGCAGGGGGTAATTCACCCCTCCACTTT | CASSLDAAGGNSPLHF
TRBD2 | TRBJ2-3 | . | TRBV2 | TGTGCCAGCAGGCTACTAGCGGGTCGCGCAGATACGCAGTATTTT | CASRLLAGRADTQYF
TRBD1 | TRBJ1-4 | . | TRBV2 | TGTGCCAGCACCTGGGACAGGGGTAATGAAAAACTGTTTTTT | CASTWDRGNEKLFF
. | TRBJ1-1 | . | TRBV10-3 | TGTGCCATCGCGATTAAGGGAAACACTGAAGCTTTCTTT | CAIAIKGNTEAFF
. | TRBJ2-3 | once | TRBV4-3 | TGCGCCAGCAGCAGCCGAGGCAGGGGCCCCACAGATACGCAGTATTTT | CASSSRGRGPTDTQYF
. | TRBJ2-1 | . | TRBV7-2 | TGTGCCAGCAGCTTGGCATGGTCCTCCTACAATGAGCAGTTCTTC | CASSLAWSSYNEQFF
. | TRBJ1-2 | . | TRBV4-1 | TGCGCCAGCAGCCTCGAAAGGGGCCGATGGTATGGCTACACCTTC | CASSLERGRWYGYTF
. | TRBJ1-5 | . | TRBV9 | TGTGCCAGCAGCGTAATCAGCAATCAGCCCCAGCATTTT | CASSVISNQPQHF
TRBD2 | TRBJ2-7 | . | TRBV7-2 | TGTGCCAGCAGATCCGGACTAGCGGGGGGCTCCTACGAGCAGTACTTC | CASRSGLAGGSYEQYF
TRBD2 | TRBJ2-4 | . | TRBV9 | TGTGCCAGCAGCGTTTCAGGCGGGGGGGACATTCAGTACTTC | CASSVSGGGDIQYF
. | TRBJ2-7 | . | TRBV5-5 | TGTGCCAGCAGCTTGACGGACCCTGCCCTACGGGAGCAGTACTTC | CASSLTDPALREQYF
TRBD1 | TRBJ1-6 | once | TRBV18 | TGTGCCAGCTCACCATCGGGACAGGGTGGGTCACCCCTCCACTTT | CASSPSGQGGSPLHF
TRBD1 | TRBJ2-7 | . | TRBV6-6 | TGTGCCAGCAGGACAGGGTCTGGCGAGCAGTACTTC | CASRTGSGEQYF
. | TRBJ2-5 | . | TRBV7-2 | TGTGCCAGCAGCTTAGGGCTTGCAGGGGGGCAAGAGACCCAGTACTTC | CASSLGLAGGQETQYF
. | TRBJ1-1 | once | TRBV29-1 | TGCAGCGTTGAAGAGACGATGAACACTGAAGCTTTCTTT | CSVEETMNTEAFF
TRBD2 | TRBJ2-1 | . | TRBV7-6 | TGTGCCAGCAGCGTGGGACTAGCGGGGGGTTGGGATGAGCAGTTCTTC | CASSVGLAGGWDEQFF
. | TRBJ2-7 | . | TRBV6-5 | TGTGCCAGCAAGAAAGCGGCAGGGCCCTACGAGCAGTACTTC | CASKKAAGPYEQYF
. | TRBJ2-3 | once | TRBV7-2 | TGTGCCAGCAGCGAAGCAGGTCTTAGCACAGATACGCAGTATTTT | CASSEAGLSTDTQYF
TRBD2 | TRBJ2-3 | . | TRBV5-1 | TGCGCCAGCAGCTTGTTTGCGGGGGGCAGCACAGATACGCAGTATTTT | CASSLFAGGSTDTQYF
. | TRBJ1-2 | . | TRBV7-2 | TGTGCCAGCAGCTTCGGGGGCGCAAGCTATGGCTACACCTTC | CASSFGGASYGYTF
. | TRBJ2-5 | once | TRBV7-3 | TGTGCCAGCAGCTTACAGGGGGGGGACGGAGAGACCCAGTACTTC | CASSLQGGDGETQYF
. | TRBJ1-2 | . | TRBV5-1 | TGCGCCAGCAGCTTTACAGAAAACTATGGCTACACCTTC | CASSFTENYGYTF
. | TRBJ1-1 | . | TRBV4-1 | TGCGCCAGCAGCGGAACGAGAGGGAACCCACTCATGAACACTGAAGCTTTCTTT | CASSGTRGNPLMNTEAFF
. | TRBJ2-5 | few | TRBV18 | TGTGCCAGCTCACCGAGCCAAGAGACCCAGTACTTC | CASSPSQETQYF
TRBD1 | TRBJ1-1 | . | TRBV7-2 | TGTGCCAGCAGACGGGACAGGGGTGGGAACACTGAAGCTTTCTTT | CASRRDRGGNTEAFF
TRBD2 | TRBJ2-5 | once | TRBV5-1 | TGCGCCAGCAGCTTTGGGACTAGCGGGGGCCAAGAGACCCAGTACTTC | CASSFGTSGGQETQYF
. | TRBJ1-5 | . | TRBV10-1 | TGCGCCAGCAGTGAGTCGGGGGTTTGGGGGGCGCGAAATCAGCCCCAGCATTTT | CASSESGVWGARNQPQHF
. | TRBJ1-5 | . | TRBV30 | TGTGCCTGTACCCGTCCCGGCCAACTCAATCAGCCCCAGCATTTT | CACTRPGQLNQPQHF
TRBD1 | TRBJ2-5 | . | TRBV2 | TGTGCCAGCAGTGAGGACAGGGAGCAAGAGACCCAGTACTTC | CASSEDREQETQYF
. | TRBJ1-1 | few | TRBV7-9 | TGTGCCAGCGGAGTTTGGGATCGGACTGAAGCTTTCTTT | CASGVWDRTEAFF
. | TRBJ2-3 | . | TRBV19 | TGTGCCACCCTGGACCTAGCAGGGGATACGCAGTATTTT | CATLDLAGDTQYF
TRBD1 | TRBJ1-1 | . | TRBV7-9 | TGTGCCAGCAGCAAAGAAGGGACAGTGGGCAGGACTTTCTTT | CASSKEGTVGRTFF
TRBD2 | TRBJ2-1 | . | TRBV9 | TGTGCCAGCAGCGTAGCGCCAGCGGGGGGTTACAATGAGCAGTTCTTC | CASSVAPAGGYNEQFF